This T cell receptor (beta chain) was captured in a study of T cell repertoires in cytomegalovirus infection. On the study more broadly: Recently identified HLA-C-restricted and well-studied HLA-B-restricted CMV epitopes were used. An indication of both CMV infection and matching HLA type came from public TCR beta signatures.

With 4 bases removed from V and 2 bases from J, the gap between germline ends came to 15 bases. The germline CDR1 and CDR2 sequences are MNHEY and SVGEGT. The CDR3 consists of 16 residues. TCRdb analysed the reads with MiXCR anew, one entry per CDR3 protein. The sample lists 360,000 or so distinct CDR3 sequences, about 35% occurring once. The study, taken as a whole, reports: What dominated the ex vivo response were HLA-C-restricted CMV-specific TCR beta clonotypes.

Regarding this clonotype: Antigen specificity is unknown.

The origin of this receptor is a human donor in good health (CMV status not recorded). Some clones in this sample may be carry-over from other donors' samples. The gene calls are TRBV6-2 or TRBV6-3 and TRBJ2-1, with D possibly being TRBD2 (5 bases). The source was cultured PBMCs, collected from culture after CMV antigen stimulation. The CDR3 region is CASSLGVRGPYNEQFF. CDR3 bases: TGTGCCAGCAGTTTGGGAGTCCGGGGTCCCTACAATGAGCAGTTCTTC.